This is a list of T cell receptor beta chains from one sample in a study of tumor-infiltrating lymphocytes in primary liver carcinoma. Each CDR3 protein gets one entry after TCRdb re-called the multiplex PCR reads with MiXCR. The sample holds around 70,000 distinct CDR3 sequences, 60% to 80% seen once. Sequencing was carried out using liver tumor tissue from sampling region 4. The source of these receptors is a middle-aged man with primary liver carcinoma and hepatitis B virus infection. CDR3s include the opening cysteine and the closing phenylalanine or tryptophan. A D gene is named only where the DNA matches it firmly. The listing skips clone size in some rows; elsewhere it reads once, few, many or a size class.

many	TRBV5-4	TRBJ2-1	TRBD2	TGTGCCAGCAGCCCCGGACTAGCCCGAGACAATGAGCAGTTCTTC	CASSPGLARDNEQFF
many	TRBV4-2	TRBJ1-5	.	TGTGCCAGCAGCCCTGGAGGGGGTGACAATCAGCCCCAGCATTTT	CASSPGGGDNQPQHF
.	TRBV19	TRBJ2-7	TRBD2	TGTGCCAGTAGTCCCGGACTAGCGGACTACGATCAGTACTTC	CASSPGLADYDQYF
.	TRBV29-1	TRBJ2-1	TRBD2	TGCAGCGGCAGACTAGCGGGGTTGTCAAATGAGCAGTTCTTC	CSGRLAGLSNEQFF
.	TRBV20-1	TRBJ2-5	.	TGCAGTGCTAGAGACCCAAGGGCGACCCAGTACTTC	CSARDPRATQYF
.	TRBV11-1	TRBJ2-3	.	TGCGCCAGCAGCCTCGGGATTAGCATACAAACAGATACGCAGTATTTT	CASSLGISIQTDTQYF
.	TRBV12-3/TRBV12-4	TRBJ2-3	TRBD2	TGTGCCAGCAGTAAACTAGCGGGAGGAGAAGACAGGCAGTATTTT	CASSKLAGGEDRQYF
many	TRBV7-9	TRBJ1-2	.	TGTGCCAGCAGCCAAACAAGTGGCTACACCTTC	CASSQTSGYTF
.	TRBV28	TRBJ1-1	.	TGTGCCAGCAGCCACCATTCTATGGACACTGAAGCTTTCTTT	CASSHHSMDTEAFF
.	TRBV24-1	TRBJ2-1	TRBD1	TGTGCCACCAGTGATTGGACAGAGGGGGCCAAGGGTGAGCAGCTCTTC	CATSDWTEGAKGEQLF
.	TRBV29-1	TRBJ2-5	.	TGCAGCGTTGATCAGAACCGGGTAGACGAGACCCAGTACTTC	CSVDQNRVDETQYF
few	TRBV10-2	TRBJ2-5	TRBD2	TGCGCCAGCAGAGGGACTAGCGGGGCGGGGACTCAGTACTTC	CASRGTSGAGTQYF
.	TRBV7-8	TRBJ2-3	.	TGTGCCAGGAGCTTAAGAGGCATTGACACAGGTACGCAGTATTTT	CARSLRGIDTGTQYF
.	TRBV6-5	TRBJ2-1	.	TGTGTCAGCAGTTACTCGCGGGGAGGCGGCTCCTGCAATGAGCAGTTCTTC	CVSSYSRGGGSCNEQFF
many	TRBV28	TRBJ2-7	.	TGTGCCAGCAGTTCCGCCGTGGAGCAGTACTTC	CASSSAVEQYF
.	TRBV6-5	TRBJ1-5	TRBD1	TGTGCCAGCAGTAGGACAGGGAGGGCTCAGCTCCAGCACTTT	CASSRTGRAQLQHF
many	TRBV6-5	TRBJ1-3	.	TGTGCCAGCAGGACGACAGCCACCTCTGGAAACACCATATATTTT	CASRTTATSGNTIYF
once	TRBV6-5	TRBJ2-3	.	TGTGCCAGCAGTCTCCAGAGGGGTGAGACAGGTTCGCAATATTTT	CASSLQRGETGSQYF
.	TRBV1	TRBJ2-5	.	TGCACCAGCAGCTCCCCTCAGGGGGCTCAAGAGACCCAGTACTTC	CTSSSPQGAQETQYF
.	TRBV7-8	TRBJ2-1	TRBD1	TGTGTCACATCTGTCTCGACAGGGGGTCGTTATATCTCCTACAATGAGCAGTTCTTC	CVTSVSTGGRYISYNEQFF
few	TRBV29-1	TRBJ2-1	.	TGCAGCGTTGCTAGCGTCTATAATGAGCAGTTCTTC	CSVASVYNEQFF
.	TRBV6-5	TRBJ2-6	TRBD1	TGTGTCAACGGGACAGGTCCTGACTCTGGGGCCAACGTCCTGACTTTC	CVNGTGPDSGANVLTF
many	TRBV6-2/TRBV6-3	TRBJ2-3	TRBD2	TGTGCCAGCAGTGACGGACTAGCGGAGTCAGATACGCAGTATTTT	CASSDGLAESDTQYF
.	TRBV6-1	TRBJ2-1	.	TGTGCCAGCAGTGCTCACAGGGCCCCTTCCGATGAGCAGTTCTTC	CASSAHRAPSDEQFF
many	TRBV6-6	TRBJ1-6	.	TGTGCCAGCAGCCTAGGGCCAGAAAATTCACCCCTCCACTTT	CASSLGPENSPLHF
.	TRBV20-1	TRBJ2-1	TRBD2	TGCAGTGCTGGGACTAGCGGGGGGGTCGAGCAGTTCTTC	CSAGTSGGVEQFF
.	TRBV5-5	TRBJ2-2	TRBD2	TGTGCCAGCAGTTCTACTAGCGGGAGGGCGTCGGGGGAGCTGTTTTTT	CASSSTSGRASGELFF
many	TRBV4-1	TRBJ2-1	.	TGCGCCAGCAGCCAAGAGAGGAATGAGCAGTTCTTC	CASSQERNEQFF
.	TRBV7-6	TRBJ2-3	.	TGTGCCAGCAGCCCTTATGGGGGCAGCACAGATACGCAGTATTTT	CASSPYGGSTDTQYF
.	TRBV29-1	TRBJ2-1	.	TGCAGCCTGTACAGGGTGGGTGAGCAGTTTTTC	CSLYRVGEQFF
.	TRBV6-1	TRBJ1-2	TRBD1	TGTGTCATCAGTGAAAGGGTGGATACAGGGGATCATGGCTACACCTTC	CVISERVDTGDHGYTF
.	TRBV6-2/TRBV6-3	TRBJ2-6	.	TGTGCCAACAGTTACACCTCTGGGGTCAACGTCCTTACTTTC	CANSYTSGVNVLTF
.	TRBV2	TRBJ2-7	.	TGTGCCAGCACCGTTGGGTCATACGAGCAGTACTTC	CASTVGSYEQYF
.	TRBV6-5	TRBJ1-5	TRBD1	TGTGTCAGCAGTTTTGTCAGGGGGGATGAGCAGCCCCAGCATTTT	CVSSFVRGDEQPQHF
.	TRBV6-2/TRBV6-3	TRBJ1-5	.	TGTGCCAGCAGTTCTCTAGGGGATTCGCCCAAGCACTTT	CASSSLGDSPKHF
.	TRBV28	TRBJ2-5	.	TGTGCCAGCAGTCTGGGTCCTGGCGAGACCCAGTACTTC	CASSLGPGETQYF
.	TRBV6-6	TRBJ2-3	TRBD1	TGTGCCAGCAGTTACGTTTGGGCCAGGGGGCTGATAGATACGCAGTATTTT	CASSYVWARGLIDTQYF
.	TRBV6-1	TRBJ1-2	.	TGTGCCAGCAGTGAAGCCCGAGGGGATATCAGCTACACCTTC	CASSEARGDISYTF
.	TRBV6-6	TRBJ2-5	.	TGTGCCAGCAGTTTTAGCGGTGGGTACCAAGAGACCAAGTACTTC	CASSFSGGYQETKYF
.	TRBV14	TRBJ2-7	.	TGTGCCAGCAGCCAAGGTACGGGAGAGGGGCGGTCGCAGTACTTC	CASSQGTGEGRSQYF
many	TRBV18	TRBJ1-1	.	TGTGCCAGCTCACCGGAATTACAGGGGAACACTGAAGCTTTCTTT	CASSPELQGNTEAFF
.	TRBV11-2	TRBJ2-5	.	TGCACCAGCAGCGACCTGATAGGAGCGGGAGAGACCCAGTACTTC	CTSSDLIGAGETQYF
.	TRBV6-1	TRBJ2-7	TRBD2	TGTACCAGTAACTTAGCGGGAGGGCCCTACGAGCAGTACTTC	CTSNLAGGPYEQYF
many	TRBV19	TRBJ2-2	TRBD1	TGTGCCAGTAGCCCCGGGACAGGGGGTCTCACCGGGGAGCTGTTTTTT	CASSPGTGGLTGELFF
.	TRBV29-1	TRBJ1-1	.	TGCAGCGTCGCAGCAAGGGCCCATATGAACACTGAAGCTTTCTTT	CSVAARAHMNTEAFF
.	TRBV5-1	TRBJ2-7	TRBD2	TGCACCGGCAGCCCCCCCGGACTAGTGGTTAGCTCCTACGAGCAGTACTTC	CTGSPPGLVVSSYEQYF